This T cell receptor (beta chain) was found in a study of T cells after posttransplantation cyclophosphamide. Peripheral blood was collected from the related graft donor on the marrow donation day. Sequencing was performed with immunoSEQ multiplex PCR; in TCRdb, only in-frame clones are kept and a portion is missing. The sample has about 36,000 clones, none seen only once. Findings of the study overall: TRB clonality was highly associated with recipient CMV seropositivity and reactivation. Skin or GI-infiltrating T cells shared few TRB sequences with blood. Donor-recipient repertoire similarity was low at 1-2 months, rising over year one.

This clone was detected many times. Its specificity is not known. The CDR3 runs to 13 residues. From germline, CDR1 is SEHNR and CDR2 FQNEAQ (reference sequence). The ends were cut back, 2 bases at V and 4 bases at J, with 5 bases in the middle. This chain joins TRBV7-9 and TRBJ1-4, with D uncertain. The sample was PBMCs. This sequence originates from a girl under 18 in good health, CMV-negative, and a related stem cell transplant donor. The CDR3 is CASSLTLNEKLFF. The CDR3 region has the DNA TGTGCCAGCAGCTTAACTCTTAATGAAAAACTGTTTTTT.